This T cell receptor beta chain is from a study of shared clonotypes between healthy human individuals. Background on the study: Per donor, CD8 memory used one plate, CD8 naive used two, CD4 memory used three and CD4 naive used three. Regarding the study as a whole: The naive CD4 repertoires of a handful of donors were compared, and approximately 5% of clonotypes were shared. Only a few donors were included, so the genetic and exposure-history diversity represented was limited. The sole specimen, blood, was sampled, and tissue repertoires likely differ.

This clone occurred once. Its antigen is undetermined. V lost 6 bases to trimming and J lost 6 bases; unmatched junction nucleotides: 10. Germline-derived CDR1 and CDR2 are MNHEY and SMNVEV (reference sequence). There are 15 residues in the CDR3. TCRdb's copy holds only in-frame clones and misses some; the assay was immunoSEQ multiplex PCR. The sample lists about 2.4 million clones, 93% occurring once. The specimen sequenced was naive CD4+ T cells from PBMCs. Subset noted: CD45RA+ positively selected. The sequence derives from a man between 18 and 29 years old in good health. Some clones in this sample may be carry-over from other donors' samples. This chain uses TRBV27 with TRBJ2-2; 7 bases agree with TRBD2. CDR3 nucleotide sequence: TGTGCCAGCAGGAGGCGGGAGAGCTTCCCCGGGGAGCTGTTTTTT. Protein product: CASRRRESFPGELFF.